Below are 31 T cell receptor beta chains sequenced from a single sample in a study of blood T cell repertoires in COVID-19. TCRdb's copy holds only in-frame clones and misses some; the assay was immunoSEQ multiplex PCR. The sample lists roughly 100,000 clones, 70% to 85% occurring once. Sequenced material: peripheral blood. The receptors were gathered from a woman in her fifties or sixties with acute or convalescent COVID-19.

The chain employs TRBV11-2 and TRBJ1-2; TRBD1 is a possible D gene (5 bases). The length of the CDR3 is 15 residues. CDR1 and CDR2 (germline): SGHAT, FQNNGV. Trimming stripped 5 bases from V and 3 bases from J, with 16 bases between. Here the CDR3 reads CASSKGTSGDYGYTF. CDR3 DNA: TGTGCCAGCAGCAAAGGGACTTCCGGAGACTATGGCTACACCTTC.

The V and J genes are TRBV30 and TRBJ2-1, with a weak D call TRBD2 (5 bases). Germline CDR1 and CDR2: GTSNPN and SVGIG (reference sequence). V gave up 2 bases and J gave up 8 bases, with 16 bases separating them. The CDR3 extends over 14 amino acids. The CDR3: CAWSLGLKDDEQFF. DNA for the CDR3: TGTGCCTGGAGTCTCGGACTTAAGGACGATGAGCAGTTCTTC.

This rearrangement joins TRBV30 to TRBJ1-4; no firm D call. CDR3 length equals 13 residues. The V end lost 0 bases, the J end lost 8 bases, and 10 bases lay between the germline ends. The germline V gene has CDR1 GTSNPN and CDR2 SVGIG (reference sequence). The CDR3 here is CAWSVSGGEKLFF. The CDR3 nucleotides read TGTGCCTGGAGTGTGTCGGGAGGGGAAAAACTGTTTTTT. The variable domain in full, with the rest retrieved from reference TRBV30 and TRBJ1-4, is SQTIHQWPATLVQPVGSPLSLECTVEGTSNPNLYWYRQAAGRGLQLLFYSVGIGQISSEVPQNLSASRPQDRQFILSSKKLLLSDSGFYLCAWSVSGGEKLFFGSGTQLSVL.

The chain links TRBV7-2 to TRBJ2-3, with TRBD2 matching 12 bases. This CDR3 is built from 15 residues. V shed 5 bases, J shed 5 bases, and the junction held 5 bases outside the gene matches. Germline-derived CDR1 and CDR2 are SGHTA and FQGNSA. CDR3 sequence: CASSPLAGGVDTQYF. Here the CDR3 DNA reads TGTGCCAGCAGCCCCCTAGCGGGGGGGGTAGATACGCAGTATTTT.

J is TRBJ2-1 and V is TRBV19, with 9 bases matching TRBD2. Looked up from germline, CDR1 is LNHDA and CDR2 is SQIVND (reference sequence). This CDR3 contains 15 residues. J gave up 7 bases and V 4 bases, and 8 bases lay outside the gene matches. For the CDR3, the DNA is TGTGCCAGTAGTAGAGTCGTTAGCGGGAGAAATGAGCAGTTCTTC. It translates to CASSRVVSGRNEQFF.

This clone was recorded only once. The chain carries TRBV14 and TRBJ2-2; D is ambiguous. The V gene lost 4 bases and the J gene lost 7 bases, with 7 bases spanning the gap. Germline V lookup: CDR1 SGHDN, CDR2 FVKESK. The CDR3 sequence is 12 residues long. In nucleotides, the CDR3 is TGTGCCAGCAGCCCCAGGCTCGGGGAGCTGTTTTTT. It encodes CASSPRLGELFF.

The V and J genes are TRBV18 and TRBJ1-4; the D gene is possibly TRBD1 (5 bases). Between the trimmed V and J ends, which lost 3 bases and 2 bases, there was a span of 7 bases. From germline, CDR1 is KGHSH and CDR2 LQKENI. This CDR3 is built from 14 residues. CDR3 nucleotides: TGTGCCAGCTCACCGAGACAGACTAATGAAAAACTGTTTTTT. Protein sequence: CASSPRQTNEKLFF.

The J gene is TRBJ1-4, the V gene TRBV5-1; TRBD1 is a possible D gene (5 bases). V dropped 2 bases and J dropped 1 base, with 9 bases sitting between them. CDR1 is SGHRS and CDR2 is YFSETQ in the germline V gene. The CDR3 has 15 amino acids. CDR3 bases: TGCGCCAGCAGCTTCGTCCAGGGAACTAATGAAAAACTGTTTTTT. Residues: CASSFVQGTNEKLFF. Variable domain in full (rest from reference TRBV5-1 and TRBJ1-4): KAGVTQTPRYLIKTRGQQVTLSCSPISGHRSVSWYQQTPGQGLQFLFEYFSETQRNKGNFPGRFSGRQFSNSRSEMNVSTLELGDSALYLCASSFVQGTNEKLFFGSGTQLSVL.

V gene TRBV5-5 combines with J gene TRBJ1-2; 7 nucleotides line up with TRBD1. Germline V CDR1 and CDR2: SGHKS, YYEKEE (reference sequence). J was trimmed by 6 bases and V by 2 bases; bases with no gene match: 7. The CDR3 has 14 residues. The CDR3 DNA reads TGTGCCAGCAGCTTTTCGGACAGGAGGGATGGCTACACCTTC. Its translation is CASSFSDRRDGYTF.

This clone was observed a few times. The chain couples TRBV18 to TRBJ1-2; unclear D gene. Germline CDR1 and CDR2: KGHSH and LQKENI. Between the trimmed V and J ends, which lost 0 bases and 2 bases, there was a span of 10 bases. The CDR3 spans 15 residues. Here the CDR3 reads CASSPPSLRNYGYTF. CDR3 in DNA: TGTGCCAGCTCACCACCGTCCCTGCGGAACTATGGCTACACCTTC.

This clone has only a few counts. The rearrangement links TRBV7-2 to TRBJ2-6; D unresolved. Germline loops: CDR1 SGHTA, CDR2 FQGNSA. Trimming removed 5 bases from V and 5 bases from J, with 7 bases in between. The length of the CDR3 is 13 residues. The CDR3 region is CASSERRANVLTF. For the CDR3, the DNA is TGTGCCAGCAGCGAGAGGAGGGCCAACGTCCTGACTTTC.

V gene TRBV18 combines with J gene TRBJ1-5; TRBD1 matches at 7 bases. With V trimmed by 5 bases and J by 1 base, 2 bases remained unmatched. The germline gives CDR1 KGHSH, CDR2 LQKENI. This CDR3 region has 14 residues. For the CDR3, the DNA is TGTGCCAGCTCATCGGACAGGAGCAATCAGCCCCAGCATTTT. It translates to CASSSDRSNQPQHF.

CDR3 protein: CATSDGGLAGGLGIEQFF. The CDR3, as DNA: TGTGCCACCAGTGATGGTGGGCTAGCGGGGGGGCTGGGTATTGAGCAGTTCTTC. V is TRBV24-1 and J is TRBJ2-1; TRBD2 agrees at 12 bases. J gave up 9 bases and V 3 bases, and 14 bases lay outside the gene matches. From germline, CDR1 is KGHDR and CDR2 SFDVKD. The CDR3 has 18 residues.

The chain is built from TRBV5-1 and TRBJ1-6, with a weak D call TRBD1 (6 bases). Germline assignment: CDR1 SGHRS and CDR2 YFSETQ. V gave up 2 bases and J gave up 5 bases, with 8 bases separating them. The CDR3 is made up of 14 amino acids. The CDR3, as DNA: TGCGCCAGCAGCTTCCAGGGGAATAATTCACCCCTCCACTTT. Its protein product is CASSFQGNNSPLHF.

As for this clone: One junction end disagrees with the germline gene, perhaps due to a read error. The same CDR3 is also encoded by other DNA sequences in this sample. V and J are TRBV7-9 and TRBJ1-2; a weak D match, TRBD1 (6 bases). Germline CDR1 SEHNR, CDR2 FQNEAQ (reference sequence). This CDR3 spans 16 amino acids. CDR3 sequence reads: CASSLDPGQRLSHYTF. The CDR3 bases are TGTGCCAGCAGCTTAGACCCCGGACAGCGCCTGAGTCACTACACTTTC.

The chain joins TRBV6-2 or TRBV6-3 to TRBJ1-2; 7 bases match TRBD1. Germline V gene data show CDR1 as MNHEY and CDR2 as SVGEGT. V lost 6 bases and J lost 4; bases outside the gene matches: 14. CDR3 length: 16 residues. This CDR3 reads CASSPTPGQETYGYTF. The CDR3 DNA sequence: TGTGCCAGCAGCCCGACCCCAGGACAGGAAACCTATGGCTACACCTTC.

This chain joins TRBV27 and TRBJ2-3; 8 bases agree with TRBD2. Trimming cost V 3 bases and J 0 bases; bases outside gene matches: 11. CDR3 size: 18 residues. Germline values: CDR1 MNHEY, CDR2 SMNVEV (reference sequence). The CDR3 nucleotides are TGTGCCAGCAGTTTCTCCGGTGGGAGCGGGGGTAGCACAGATACGCAGTATTTT. Its protein product is CASSFSGGSGGSTDTQYF.

This clone is a singleton in its sample. The rearrangement links TRBV6-1 to TRBJ2-5; 12 bases agree with TRBD2. Germline values: CDR1 MNHNS, CDR2 SASEGT. After removal of 2 bases from V and 1 base from J, the junction contained 2 bases not matched to a gene. The CDR3 is made up of 16 amino acids. CDR3 sequence (DNA): TGTGCCAGCAGTGAACTAGCGGGGGGGTTCCAAGAGACCCAGTACTTC. Encoded protein: CASSELAGGFQETQYF.

The rearrangement joins TRBV5-6 to TRBJ1-2; no clear D gene. The V end lost 3 bases, the J end lost 9 bases, and 18 bases lay between the germline ends. Germline V gene data show CDR1 as SGHDT and CDR2 as YYEEEE. The CDR3 runs to 14 residues. The CDR3 region has the DNA TGTGCCAGCAGCTCAAAAGGACTGGTAGAACGCTACACCTTC. This encodes CASSSKGLVERYTF.

This clone was observed a single time. The rearrangement uses TRBV19 and TRBJ2-2; 12 bases align to TRBD2. With 4 bases clipped from V and 5 bases from J, the junction kept 5 bases outside the gene matches. CDR1 LNHDA and CDR2 SQIVND come from the germline V gene (reference sequence). The CDR3 length is 16 residues. CDR3 in DNA: TGTGCCAGTAGTACCCTAGCGGGAGGGCGTACCGGGGAGCTGTTTTTT. As protein: CASSTLAGGRTGELFF.

The V and J genes are TRBV7-9 and TRBJ2-1; D remains unclear. Germline loops: CDR1 SEHNR, CDR2 FQNEAQ (reference sequence). The CDR3 length is 13 residues. V shed 1 base and J shed 9 bases, with 10 bases lying between them. The DNA for the CDR3 is TGTGCCAGCAGCTTAGAAGGCGGTAGTGAGCAGTTCTTC. Translation: CASSLEGGSEQFF. Supplemented by reference TRBV7-9 and TRBJ2-1, the full variable domain reads DTGVSQNPRHKITKRGQNVTFRCDPISEHNRLYWYRQTLGQGPEFLTYFQNEAQLEKSRLLSDRFSAERPKGSFSTLEIQRTEQGDSAMYLCASSLEGGSEQFFGPGTRLTVL.

This chain uses TRBV3-1 (or the pseudogene TRBV3-2) with TRBJ2-3; no clear D gene. V lost 5 bases to trimming and J lost 0 bases, with 6 bases between them. Germline V gene data show CDR1 as LGHDT and CDR2 as YNNKEL (reference sequence). The CDR3 extends over 13 amino acids. Here the CDR3 reads CASSEASTDTQYF. The CDR3 DNA sequence: TGTGCCAGCAGCGAGGCTAGCACAGATACGCAGTATTTT.

The chain carries TRBV7-3 and TRBJ1-2; D call uncertain. V lost 5 bases and J lost 6, with 22 bases in between. The germline gives CDR1 SGHTA, CDR2 FQGTGA. The CDR3 sequence is 16 residues long. CDR3 DNA: TGTGCCAGCAGCCCCCCCGGGAGGGAAGGAGGTAATGGCTACACCTTC. Amino acid sequence: CASSPPGREGGNGYTF.

The chain joins TRBV11-3 to TRBJ2-7; 10 bases match TRBD2. Trimming cost V 4 bases and J 3 bases; bases outside gene matches: 6. Germline CDR1 and CDR2: SGHNT and YENEEA. The CDR3 spans 15 residues. Here the CDR3 reads CASSWGPSGSYEQYF. The CDR3 DNA follows: TGTGCCAGCAGCTGGGGGCCTAGCGGGAGCTACGAGCAGTACTTC. Full variable domain (rest looked up from reference TRBV11-3 and TRBJ2-7): EAGVVQSPRYKIIEKKQPVAFWCNPISGHNTLYWYLQNLGQGPELLIRYENEEAVDDSQLPKDRFSAERLKGVDSTLKIQPAELGDSAVYLCASSWGPSGSYEQYFGPGTRLTVT.

The chain is built from TRBV27 and TRBJ2-3, with TRBD2 matching 9 bases. Trimming removed 7 bases from V and 2 bases from J; junction bases left unmatched: 16. The germline CDR1 and CDR2 sequences are MNHEY and SMNVEV (reference sequence). This CDR3 has 18 amino acids. CDR3: CASTLTGTSLLLTDTQYF. The DNA for the CDR3 is TGTGCCAGCACCCTTACCGGGACTAGCTTGCTCCTCACAGATACGCAGTATTTT.

The chain joins TRBV3-1 (or the pseudogene TRBV3-2) to TRBJ1-2; D is perhaps TRBD1 (5 bases). The V end lost 1 base, the J end lost 1 base, and 7 bases lay between the germline ends. This CDR3 is built from 14 residues. Germline CDR1 LGHDT, CDR2 YNNKEL (reference sequence). The chain's CDR3 is CASSQADINYGYTF. The CDR3, as DNA: TGTGCCAGCAGCCAAGCGGACATTAACTATGGCTACACCTTC.

The V call is TRBV5-1, the J call TRBJ2-3; 10 bases align to TRBD2. With 4 bases clipped from V and 15 bases from J, the junction kept 8 bases outside the gene matches. Germline CDR1 reads SGHRS; CDR2 reads YFSETQ. The length of the CDR3 is 12 residues. The CDR3, as DNA: TGCGCCAGCAGCCTGGGGACTAGCGATCTCTATTTT. This gives the protein CASSLGTSDLYF.

Concerning this clone itself: One end of the junction does not line up with germline, which may come from a read error. The chain combines TRBV6-1 with TRBJ1-6; 9 nucleotides align to TRBD1. The CDR3 extends over 15 amino acids. CDR1 and CDR2 from the germline V gene are MNHNS and SASEGT. CDR3 in DNA: TGTGCCAGCAGGGAAGACAGGGGGTATAATTCACCCCTCCACTTT. Amino acid sequence: CASREDRGYNSPLHF.

This chain connects TRBV4-1 to TRBJ2-5; D may be TRBD1 (5 bases). Germline V lookup: CDR1 MGHRA, CDR2 YSYEKL. This CDR3 contains 16 residues. Trimming took 0 bases from V and 6 from J, leaving 17 bases between them. The CDR3 here is CASSQESGPSGKTQYF. The CDR3 nucleotides read TGCGCCAGCAGCCAAGAATCCGGACCGTCAGGGAAGACCCAGTACTTC.

This chain uses TRBV11-2 with TRBJ1-1, with TRBD1 as a possible D gene (5 bases). The CDR3 extends over 16 amino acids. Trimming left V 5 bases short and J 3 bases short, with 19 bases between. From germline, CDR1 is SGHAT and CDR2 FQNNGV. The CDR3 bases are TGTGCCAGCAGCACCAACCCCGGGGGGGAGTACACTGAAGCTTTCTTT. Amino acids: CASSTNPGGEYTEAFF.

The genes are TRBV30 and TRBJ1-1; no clear D. CDR1 is GTSNPN and CDR2 is SVGIG in the germline V gene (reference sequence). The CDR3 has 13 amino acids. V was trimmed by 3 bases and J by 1 base, leaving 9 bases between them. In DNA form, the CDR3 reads TGTGCCTGGAGGGTGGGCGAGAACACTGAAGCTTTCTTT. Translated, it gives CAWRVGENTEAFF.